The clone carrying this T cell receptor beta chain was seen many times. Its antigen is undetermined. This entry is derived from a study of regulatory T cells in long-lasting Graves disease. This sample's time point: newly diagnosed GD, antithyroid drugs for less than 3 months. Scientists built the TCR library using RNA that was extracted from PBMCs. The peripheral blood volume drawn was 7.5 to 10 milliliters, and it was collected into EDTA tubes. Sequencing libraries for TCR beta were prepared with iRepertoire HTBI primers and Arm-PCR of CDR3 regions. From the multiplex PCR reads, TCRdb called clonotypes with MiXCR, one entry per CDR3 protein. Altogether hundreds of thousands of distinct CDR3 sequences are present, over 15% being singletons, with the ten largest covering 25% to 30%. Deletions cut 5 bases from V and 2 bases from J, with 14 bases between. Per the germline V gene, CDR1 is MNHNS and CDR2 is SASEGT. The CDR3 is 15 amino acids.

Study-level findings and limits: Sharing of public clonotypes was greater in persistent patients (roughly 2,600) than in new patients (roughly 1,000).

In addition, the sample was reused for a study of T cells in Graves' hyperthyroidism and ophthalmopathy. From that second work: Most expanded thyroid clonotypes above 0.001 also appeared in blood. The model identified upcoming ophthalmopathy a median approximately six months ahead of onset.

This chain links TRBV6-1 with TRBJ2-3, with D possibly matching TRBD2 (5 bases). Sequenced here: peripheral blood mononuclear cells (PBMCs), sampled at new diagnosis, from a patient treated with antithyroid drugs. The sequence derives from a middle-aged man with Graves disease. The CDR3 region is CASSKPSGNTDTQYF. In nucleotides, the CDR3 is TGTGCCAGCAGTAAACCATCCGGGAACACAGATACGCAGTATTTT.